The 2 T cell receptor beta chains reported below all come from one sample, sequenced in a study of shared clonotypes between healthy human individuals. The method was immunoSEQ multiplex PCR; TCRdb's version includes in-frame clones alone and lacks a portion of them. The sample records about 1.1 million clones, around 78% being singletons. The sample was memory CD4+ T cells from PBMCs. Indicated subset: CD45RA-negative fraction. The source of these receptors is a young man in good health. Some clones in this sample may be carry-over from other donors' samples.

V gene TRBV14 combines with J gene TRBJ2-5; the match to TRBD2 covers 8 bases. Per the germline V gene, CDR1 is SGHDN and CDR2 is FVKESK. J was trimmed by 1 base and V by 3 bases; bases with no gene match: 13. The CDR3 runs 18 residues. This chain's CDR3 is CASSHREMWAGGQETQYF. In DNA form, the CDR3 reads TGTGCCAGCAGCCATCGTGAGATGTGGGCGGGAGGCCAAGAGACCCAGTACTTC.

The chain uses TRBV28 and TRBJ2-1; D is possibly TRBD2 (5 bases). V was pared by 9 bases and J by 4 bases, with 28 bases between. The CDR3 runs to 18 residues. Germline values: CDR1 MDHEN, CDR2 SYDVKM. The CDR3 protein is CASPPPGGAALGYNEQFF. DNA of the CDR3: TGTGCCAGTCCTCCGCCTGGTGGAGCGGCCTTGGGGTACAATGAGCAGTTCTTC. Full variable domain (missing parts from reference TRBV28 and TRBJ2-1): DVKVTQSSRYLVKRTGEKVFLECVQDMDHENMFWYRQDPGLGLRLIYFSYDVKMKEKGDIPEGYSVSREKKERFSLILESASTNQTSMYLCASPPPGGAALGYNEQFFGPGTRLTVL.